The 6 T cell receptor beta chains listed next were all sequenced from one sample in a study of T cells expressing NK-cell markers. TCRdb reanalyzed the 5' RACE reads, giving one entry per CDR3 protein sequence and no DNA. This table holds around 280,000 distinct CDR3 sequences. Input material: blood T cells: a sorted CD56 or NKG2C T cell subset, CD4+ or CD8+ T cells, or bulk PBMC T cells (not recorded which). These receptors all stem from a man aged 18-30 years in good health.

The rearrangement joins TRBV7-9 to TRBJ2-1. CDR3 length: 14 amino acids. Germline V CDR1 and CDR2: SEHNR, FQNEAQ (reference sequence). The CDR3 sequence: CASSLYASNNEQFF.

The chain uses TRBV11-3 and TRBJ1-2; the D call from TCRdb, TRBD1, cannot be confirmed without DNA. CDR1 SGHNT and CDR2 YENEEA come from the germline V gene. The CDR3 spans 15 residues. CDR3 sequence: CASSHGTVSSYGYTF.

The CDR3 loop is CASSSYAGRQETQYF. V and J are TRBV7-2 and TRBJ2-5; the TCRdb call, TRBD2, lacks DNA for checking. The CDR3 length is 15 residues. Germline V lookup: CDR1 SGHTA, CDR2 FQGNSA.

V usage is TRBV14 and J usage is TRBJ1-3. Germline CDR1 and CDR2: SGHDN and FVKESK. This CDR3 spans 16 amino acids. CDR3 residues: CASSQDLNRAGNTIYF. Drawing the rest from reference TRBV14 and TRBJ1-3, the complete variable domain is EAGVTQFPSHSVIEKGQTVTLRCDPISGHDNLYWYRRVMGKEIKFLLHFVKESKQDESGMPNNRFLAERTGGTYSTLKVQPAELEDSGVYFCASSQDLNRAGNTIYFGEGSWLTVV.

This chain connects TRBV11-2 to TRBJ2-7; there is no DNA to check the TCRdb D call of TRBD2. This CDR3 spans 16 amino acids. The V gene's germline CDR1 is SGHAT and CDR2 FQNNGV. The CDR3 loop is CASSLPWGRGVYEQYF.

The chain carries TRBV7-9 and TRBJ2-2. This CDR3 is built from 13 residues. Germline assignment: CDR1 SEHNR and CDR2 FQNEAQ (reference sequence). CDR3 sequence reads: CASSLTLTGELFF.